This T cell receptor (beta chain) stems from a study of blood T cell repertoires in COVID-19 (TCRdb year 2020). A note on the overall study: Samples covering the acute and convalescent phases of COVID-19 were provided by collaborators in the United States, Italy and Spain. The sample metadata nearly always contained a de-identified subject ID, COVID-19 status, age in years and sex. The dataset comprised deeply sampled blood TCRbeta repertoires from subjects exposed to, actively infected with, or recovered from COVID-19. The repertoires were released in a freely available public database meant as a resource for research on the immune response to SARS-CoV-2. The material from the prospective study consisted of cDNA or gDNA derived from T cells, B-cell-depleted T cells, or PBMCs. The samples were drawn from the first 160 participants of the ongoing ImmuneRACE study and from more than 1,000 subjects provided by 6 global collaborators. Where HLA class I and class II types were available, the types were taken from metadata supplied by the sample provider, not from assay-based typing.

TCRbeta CDR3 regions were amplified from genomic DNA using the immunoSEQ Assay, a bias-controlled multiplex PCR. Per the original workflow: The number of nucleated cells in each sample was estimated from the amplification of reference gene primers within the assay. To quantify the absolute abundance of each unique TCRbeta CDR3 rearrangement, sequence reads were collapsed and filtered. For each sample, productive Simpson clonality was calculated by taking the square root of Simpson's diversity index across productive rearrangements. What TCRdb holds here is the immuneACCESS table cut down to in-frame rearrangements. Part of the clones is not present; checked against another copy, under half of the missing clones reflect an unresolved V gene, and the others are unexplained. V and J calls plus clone size are reproduced from that table; the DNA served to infer D and trimming. The sample table contains 70,000 to 95,000 clones; only one count was recorded for about 80% of them. Clones ranked in the top ten supply around 13% of the sample.

Summary of the overall study and its limitations: The amount of clinical and demographic metadata varied by source and participant and was provided uncurated.

Whole blood was collected in K2EDTA tubes by collaborating institutions according to the institutions' own protocols. For TCRbeta analysis, collaborator samples were shipped as frozen whole blood, as isolated PBMCs, or as DNA extracted from either sample type. Looking up the germline V gene yields CDR1 SGHAT and CDR2 FQNNGV. From its cysteine to its phenylalanine, the CDR3 spans 14 amino acids. Only the CDR3 DNA stays, 42 bases, in frame from base 1. V is pared back by 7 bases and J by 3 bases, with 13 bases lying between the germline termini. About this clone: Its antigen is unknown. Base qualities were left out, and no much larger clone turns up one base away.

This receptor was obtained from a woman aged 40 to 55 with active or convalescent COVID-19. Sample: peripheral blood. Rearrangement joined TRBV11-2 to TRBJ1-3; confidence is insufficient to name the D gene. At the DNA level, the sequence is TGTGCCAGCACCCCAGCAGGTGGTGGAAACACCATATATTTT. Translation gives CASTPAGGGNTIYF.